A single sample is the source of the 3 T cell receptor beta chains below, sequenced in a study of OX40 agonist ivuxolimab in advanced cancers. Generated by immunoSEQ multiplex PCR, the TCRdb table keeps only in-frame clones and is missing some. The table has roughly 60,000 clones, about four fifths seen once. The sequencing used CD4+ or CD8+ T cells sorted from blood, collected in a trial of the OX40 agonist ivuxolimab. These receptors were collected from an adult with an advanced solid tumor such as melanoma, head and neck, liver or kidney cancer.

The V gene is TRBV19, the J gene TRBJ1-5; D possibly corresponds to TRBD1 (5 bases). Germline loops: CDR1 LNHDA, CDR2 SQIVND (reference sequence). Trimming cost V 3 bases and J 5 bases, with 11 bases left between them. CDR3 length equals 14 residues. The CDR3 sequence is CASSMNGGDQPQHF. The CDR3 bases are TGTGCCAGTAGTATGAACGGGGGGGATCAGCCCCAGCATTTT. Full variable domain (outside the CDR3, taken from reference TRBV19 and TRBJ1-5): DGGITQSPKYLFRKEGQNVTLSCEQNLNHDAMYWYRQDPGQGLRLIYYSQIVNDFQKGDIAEGYSVSREKKESFPLTVTSAQKNPTAFYLCASSMNGGDQPQHFGDGTRLSIL.

This clone has just a few counts. The chain is built from TRBV5-1 and TRBJ1-2; possible D gene TRBD1, 6 bases. This CDR3 has 14 residues. Germline V gives CDR1 SGHRS, CDR2 YFSETQ. Trimming left V 4 bases short and J 4 bases short, with 14 bases between. The CDR3 DNA sequence: TGCGCCAGCAGCGCCGATACAGGGTCCTATGGCTACACCTTC. As protein: CASSADTGSYGYTF.

The rearrangement links TRBV27 to TRBJ2-1, with D perhaps given as TRBD1 or TRBD2 (5 bases each). The CDR3 has 17 residues. Germline-derived CDR1 and CDR2 are MNHEY and SMNVEV (reference sequence). The V and J ends lost 5 bases and 0 bases respectively, with 17 bases between them. CDR3: CASSRDPTVGSYNEQFF. The CDR3 nucleotides are TGTGCCAGCAGTCGGGACCCCACCGTGGGCTCCTACAATGAGCAGTTCTTC.